The sample holds a few counts of the clone carrying this TCR beta chain. Its antigen is as yet unknown. This sample is drawn from a study of blood T cells in healthy people across ages. Study observations and caveats: The lack of PBMC sorting stopped any conclusive naive versus antigen-experienced comparison. Comparison with aged donors showed that long-lived donors had more naive CD4+ cells and higher diversity.

The CDR3 runs to 15 residues. V was cut by 5 bases and J by 2 bases, with 16 bases left in between. Germline V gives CDR1 SGHTA, CDR2 FQGTGA. It was with a sample-barcoded 5' primer and a J-beta primer mix that a second PCR of about 6 to 12 cycles was run. A template-switch adaptor that had 12 random nucleotides put a tag on each cDNA molecule. TCRdb redid the calling of the 5' RACE reads with MiXCR, one entry per CDR3 protein. The sample includes 850,000 to 1,000,000 distinct CDR3 sequences, roughly half of them seen just once. The sequencing sample was made of blood. The rearrangement links TRBV7-3 to TRBJ2-7; D is possibly TRBD1 (6 bases). The sequence derives from a woman aged 55-69 years in good health. CDR3 sequence reads: CASSAQGGVTYEQYF. The CDR3 DNA reads as TGTGCCAGCAGCGCCCAAGGGGGTGTTACCTACGAGCAGTACTTC.